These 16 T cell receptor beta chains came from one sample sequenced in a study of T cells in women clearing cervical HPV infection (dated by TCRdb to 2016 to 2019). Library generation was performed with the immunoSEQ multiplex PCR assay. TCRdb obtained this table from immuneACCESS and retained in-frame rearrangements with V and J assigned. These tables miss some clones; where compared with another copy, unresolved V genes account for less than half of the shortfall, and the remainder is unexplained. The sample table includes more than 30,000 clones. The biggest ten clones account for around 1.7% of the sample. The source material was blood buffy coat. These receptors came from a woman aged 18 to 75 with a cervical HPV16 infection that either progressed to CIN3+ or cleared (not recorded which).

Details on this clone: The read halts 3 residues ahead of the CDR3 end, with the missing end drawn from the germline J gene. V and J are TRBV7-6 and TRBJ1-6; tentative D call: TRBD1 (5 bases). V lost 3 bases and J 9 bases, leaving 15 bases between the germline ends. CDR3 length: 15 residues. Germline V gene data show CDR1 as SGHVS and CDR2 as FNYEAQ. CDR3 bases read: TGTGCCAGCAGCTTGGGCGCAGGGTCGGTTTCACCC. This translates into CASSLGAGSVSP. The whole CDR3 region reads CASSLGAGSVSPLHF.

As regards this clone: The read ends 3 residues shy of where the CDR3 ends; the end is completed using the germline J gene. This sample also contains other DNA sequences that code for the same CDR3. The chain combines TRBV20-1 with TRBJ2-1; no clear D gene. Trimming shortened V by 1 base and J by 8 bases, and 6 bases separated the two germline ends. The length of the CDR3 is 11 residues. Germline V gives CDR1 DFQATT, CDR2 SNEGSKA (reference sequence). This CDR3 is CSARGVDEQFF. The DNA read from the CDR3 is TGCAGTGCTAGAGGCGTCGATGAG.

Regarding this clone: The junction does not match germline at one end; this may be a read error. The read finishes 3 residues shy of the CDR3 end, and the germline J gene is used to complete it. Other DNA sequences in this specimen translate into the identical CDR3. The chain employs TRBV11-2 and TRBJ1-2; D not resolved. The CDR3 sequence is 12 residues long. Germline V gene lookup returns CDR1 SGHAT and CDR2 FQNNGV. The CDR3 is CASRAANYGYTF. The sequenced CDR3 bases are TGTGCCAGCAGGGCAGCTAACTATGGT. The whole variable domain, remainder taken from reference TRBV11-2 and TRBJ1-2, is EAGVAQSPRYKIIEKRQSVAFWCNPISGHATLYWYQQILGQGPKLLIQFQNNGVVDDSQLPKDRFSAERLKGVDSTLKIQPAKLEDSAVYLCASRAANYGYTFGSGTRLTVV.

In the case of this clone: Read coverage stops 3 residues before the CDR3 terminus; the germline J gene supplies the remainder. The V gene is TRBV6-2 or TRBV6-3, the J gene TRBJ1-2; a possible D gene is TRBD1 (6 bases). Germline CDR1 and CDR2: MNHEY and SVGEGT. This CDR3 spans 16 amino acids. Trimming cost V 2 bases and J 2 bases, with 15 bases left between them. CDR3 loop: CASSYAIRTANYGYTF. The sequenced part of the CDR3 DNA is TGTGCCAGCAGTTACGCCATTAGGACAGCCAACTATGGC.

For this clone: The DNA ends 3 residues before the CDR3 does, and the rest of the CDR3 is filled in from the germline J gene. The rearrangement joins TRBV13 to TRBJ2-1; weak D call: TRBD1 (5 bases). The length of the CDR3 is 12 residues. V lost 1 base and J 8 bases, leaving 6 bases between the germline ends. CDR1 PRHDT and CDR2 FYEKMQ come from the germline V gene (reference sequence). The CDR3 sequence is CASSLEGHEQFF. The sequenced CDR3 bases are TGTGCCAGCAGCTTAGAGGGGCATGAG.

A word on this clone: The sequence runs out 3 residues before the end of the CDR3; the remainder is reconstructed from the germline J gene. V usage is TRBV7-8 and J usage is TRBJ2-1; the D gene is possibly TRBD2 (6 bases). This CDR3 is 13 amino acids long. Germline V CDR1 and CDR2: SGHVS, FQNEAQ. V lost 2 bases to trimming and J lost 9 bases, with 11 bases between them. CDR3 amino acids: CASSLRAGPEQFF. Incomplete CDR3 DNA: TGTGCCAGCAGCTTACGAGCGGGTCCTGAG. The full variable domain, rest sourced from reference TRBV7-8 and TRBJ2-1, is GAGVSQSPRYKVAKRGQDVALRCDPISGHVSLFWYQQALGQGPEFLTYFQNEAQLDKSGLPSDRFFAERPEGSVSTLKIQRTQQEDSAVYLCASSLRAGPEQFFGPGTRLTVL.

The CDR3 DNA, read in part, is TGTGCCAGCAGTCCATCTAGCGCGAACACAGATACC. Its translation is CASSPSSANTDT. The CDR3 in full is CASSPSSANTDTQYF. The chain is built from TRBV27 and TRBJ2-5, with D possibly being TRBD2 (6 bases). From the germline J gene comes the end of the CDR3, since the read stops 3 residues before it. The CDR3 consists of 15 residues. Germline lookup yields CDR1 MNHEY and CDR2 SMNVEV (reference sequence).

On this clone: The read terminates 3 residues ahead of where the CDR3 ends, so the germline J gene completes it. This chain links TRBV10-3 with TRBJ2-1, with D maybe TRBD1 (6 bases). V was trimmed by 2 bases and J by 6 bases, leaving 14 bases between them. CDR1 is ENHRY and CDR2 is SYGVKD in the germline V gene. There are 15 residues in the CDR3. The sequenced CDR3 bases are TGTGCCATCAGTGAGCTGGGGGCGGTTGGCAATGAG. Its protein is CAISELGAVGNE. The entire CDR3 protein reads CAISELGAVGNEQFF.

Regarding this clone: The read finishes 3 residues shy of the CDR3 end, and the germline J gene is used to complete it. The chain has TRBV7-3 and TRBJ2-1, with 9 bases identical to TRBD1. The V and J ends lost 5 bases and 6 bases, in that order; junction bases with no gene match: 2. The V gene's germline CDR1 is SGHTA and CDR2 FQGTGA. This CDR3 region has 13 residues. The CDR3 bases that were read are TGTGCCAGCAGCCTGACAGGGGGCAATGAG. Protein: CASSLTGGNE. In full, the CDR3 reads CASSLTGGNEQFF.

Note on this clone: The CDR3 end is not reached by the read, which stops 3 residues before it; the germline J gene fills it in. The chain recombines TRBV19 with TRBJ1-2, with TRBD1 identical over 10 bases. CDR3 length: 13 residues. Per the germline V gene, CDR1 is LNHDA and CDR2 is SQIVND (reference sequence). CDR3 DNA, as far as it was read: TGTGCCAGTAGGCCGGACAGGGGGTACGAC. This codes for CASRPDRGYD. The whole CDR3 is CASRPDRGYDYTF.

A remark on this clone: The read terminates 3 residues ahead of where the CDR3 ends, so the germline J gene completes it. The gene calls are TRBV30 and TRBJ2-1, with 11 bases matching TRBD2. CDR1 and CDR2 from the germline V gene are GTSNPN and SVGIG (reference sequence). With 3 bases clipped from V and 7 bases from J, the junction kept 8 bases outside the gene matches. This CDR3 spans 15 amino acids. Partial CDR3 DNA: TGTGCCTGGAGGATTAGCGGGGGGGCGGTAAATGAG. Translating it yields CAWRISGGAVNE. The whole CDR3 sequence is CAWRISGGAVNEQFF.

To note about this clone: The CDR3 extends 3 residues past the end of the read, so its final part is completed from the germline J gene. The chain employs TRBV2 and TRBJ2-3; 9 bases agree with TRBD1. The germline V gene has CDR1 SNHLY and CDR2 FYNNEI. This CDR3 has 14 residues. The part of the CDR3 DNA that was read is TGTGCCAGCAGTGGGGACAGGGTCGGTCAGCCG. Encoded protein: CASSGDRVGQP. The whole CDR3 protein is CASSGDRVGQPQYF.

CDR3 amino acids: CASSYWAGGNNEQFF. Partial CDR3 DNA: TGTGCCAGCAGCTACTGGGCGGGGGGAAACAATGAG. The J gene is TRBJ2-1, the V gene TRBV7-9; 8 bases fit TRBD2. The read terminates 3 residues ahead of where the CDR3 ends, so the germline J gene completes it. Germline CDR1 is SEHNR and CDR2 is FQNEAQ (reference sequence). The length of the CDR3 is 15 residues. Trimming took 4 bases from V and 5 from J; bases not matched to a gene: 7.

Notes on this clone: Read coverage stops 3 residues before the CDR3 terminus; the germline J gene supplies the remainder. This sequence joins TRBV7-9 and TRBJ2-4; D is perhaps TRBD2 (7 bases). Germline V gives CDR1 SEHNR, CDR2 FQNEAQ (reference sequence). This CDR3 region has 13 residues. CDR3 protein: CASSPQGGGGQYF. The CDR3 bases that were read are TGTGCCAGCAGCCCCCAGGGAGGGGGTGGT. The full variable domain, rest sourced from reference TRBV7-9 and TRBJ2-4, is DTGVSQNPRHKITKRGQNVTFRCDPISEHNRLYWYRQTLGQGPEFLTYFQNEAQLEKSRLLSDRFSAERPKGSFSTLEIQRTEQGDSAMYLCASSPQGGGGQYFGAGTRLSVL.

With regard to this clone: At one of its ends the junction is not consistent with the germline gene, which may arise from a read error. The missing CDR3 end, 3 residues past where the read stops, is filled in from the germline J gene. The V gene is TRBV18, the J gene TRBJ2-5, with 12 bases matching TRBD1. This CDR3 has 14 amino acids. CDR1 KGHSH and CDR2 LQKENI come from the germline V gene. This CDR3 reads CASSGTGGEDTQYF. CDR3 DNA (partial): TGTGCCAGCTCGGGGACAGGGGGCGAAGATACC.

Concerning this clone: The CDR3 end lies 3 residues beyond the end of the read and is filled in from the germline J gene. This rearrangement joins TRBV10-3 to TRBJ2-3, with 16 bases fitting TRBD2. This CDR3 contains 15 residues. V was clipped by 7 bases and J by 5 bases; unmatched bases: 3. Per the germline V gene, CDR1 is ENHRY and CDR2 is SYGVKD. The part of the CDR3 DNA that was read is TGTGCCATCATGGGACTAGCGGGGGGGCAAGATACG. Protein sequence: CAIMGLAGGQDT. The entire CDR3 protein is CAIMGLAGGQDTQYF.